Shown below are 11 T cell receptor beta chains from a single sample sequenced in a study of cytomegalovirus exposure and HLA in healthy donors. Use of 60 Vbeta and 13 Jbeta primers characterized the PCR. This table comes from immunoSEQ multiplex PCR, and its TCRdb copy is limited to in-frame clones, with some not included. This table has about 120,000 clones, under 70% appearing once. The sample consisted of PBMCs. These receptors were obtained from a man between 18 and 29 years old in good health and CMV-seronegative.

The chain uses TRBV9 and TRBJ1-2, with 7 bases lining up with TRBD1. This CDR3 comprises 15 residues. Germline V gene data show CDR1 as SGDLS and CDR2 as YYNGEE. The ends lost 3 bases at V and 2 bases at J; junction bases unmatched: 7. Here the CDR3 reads CASSANRGPNYGYTF. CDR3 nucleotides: TGTGCCAGCAGCGCAAACAGGGGACCCAACTATGGCTACACCTTC. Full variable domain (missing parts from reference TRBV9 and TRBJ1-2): DSGVTQTPKHLITATGQRVTLRCSPRSGDLSVYWYQQSLDQGLQFLIQYYNGEERAKGNILERFSAQQFPDLHSELNLSSLELGDSALYFCASSANRGPNYGYTFGSGTRLTVV.

The CDR3 DNA follows: TGTGCCAGCAGTCTGACGTCGGGGAGCAATCAGCCCCAGCATTTT. Translated: CASSLTSGSNQPQHF. The gene calls are TRBV27 and TRBJ1-5; D gene ambiguous. The CDR3 totals 15 residues. Germline CDR1 and CDR2: MNHEY and SMNVEV (reference sequence). The germline V and J ends were trimmed by 5 bases and 1 base, with 12 bases remaining between them.

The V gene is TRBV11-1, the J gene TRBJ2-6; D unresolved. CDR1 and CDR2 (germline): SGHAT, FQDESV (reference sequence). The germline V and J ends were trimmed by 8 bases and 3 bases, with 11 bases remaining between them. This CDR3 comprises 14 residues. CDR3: CASHHGGGANVLTF. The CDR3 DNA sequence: TGTGCCAGCCATCACGGTGGTGGGGCCAACGTCCTGACTTTC.

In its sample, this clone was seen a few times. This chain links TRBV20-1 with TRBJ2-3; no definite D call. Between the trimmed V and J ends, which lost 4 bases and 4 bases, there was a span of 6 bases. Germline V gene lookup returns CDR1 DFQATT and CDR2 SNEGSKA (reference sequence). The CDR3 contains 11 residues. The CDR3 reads CSAMSADTQYF. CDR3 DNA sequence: TGCAGTGCTATGTCGGCAGATACGCAGTATTTT.

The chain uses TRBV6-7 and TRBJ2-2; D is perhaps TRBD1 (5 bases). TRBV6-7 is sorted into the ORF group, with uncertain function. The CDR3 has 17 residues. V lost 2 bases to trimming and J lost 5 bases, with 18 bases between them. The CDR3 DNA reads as TGTGCCAGCAGTTACCCCGTTCTGGCGGACAAGACCGGGGAGCTGTTTTTT. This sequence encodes CASSYPVLADKTGELFF.

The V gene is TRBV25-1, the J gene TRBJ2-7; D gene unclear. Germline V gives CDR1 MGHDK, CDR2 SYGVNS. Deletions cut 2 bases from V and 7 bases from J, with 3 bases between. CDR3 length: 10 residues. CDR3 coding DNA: TGTGCCAGCAGTGAACGGGAGCAGTACTTC. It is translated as CASSEREQYF.

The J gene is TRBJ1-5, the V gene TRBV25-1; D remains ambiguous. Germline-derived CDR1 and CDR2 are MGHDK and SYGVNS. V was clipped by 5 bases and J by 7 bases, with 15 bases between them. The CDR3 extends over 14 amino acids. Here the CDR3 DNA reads TGTGCCAGCAGTCCCCTCGGGGTAGAGCAGCCCCAGCATTTT. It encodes CASSPLGVEQPQHF.

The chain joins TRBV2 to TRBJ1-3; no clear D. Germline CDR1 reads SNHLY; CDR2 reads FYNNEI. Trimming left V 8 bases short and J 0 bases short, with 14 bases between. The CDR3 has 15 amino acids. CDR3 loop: CASGLGGNSGNTIYF. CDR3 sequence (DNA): TGTGCCAGCGGGCTGGGAGGCAACTCTGGAAACACCATATATTTT.

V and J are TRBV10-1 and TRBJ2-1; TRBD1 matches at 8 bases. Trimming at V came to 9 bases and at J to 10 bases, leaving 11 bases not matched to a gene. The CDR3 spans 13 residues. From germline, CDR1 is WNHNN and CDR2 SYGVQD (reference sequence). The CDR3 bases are TGCGCCAGACTACAGGGGGGTCCGCGAGAGCAGTTCTTC. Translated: CARLQGGPREQFF.

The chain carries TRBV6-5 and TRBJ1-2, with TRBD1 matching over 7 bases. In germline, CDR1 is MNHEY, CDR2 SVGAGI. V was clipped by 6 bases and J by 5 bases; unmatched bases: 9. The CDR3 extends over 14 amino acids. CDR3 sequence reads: CASRPDRWGYGYTF. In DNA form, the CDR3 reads TGTGCCAGCAGACCGGACAGGTGGGGGTATGGCTACACCTTC.

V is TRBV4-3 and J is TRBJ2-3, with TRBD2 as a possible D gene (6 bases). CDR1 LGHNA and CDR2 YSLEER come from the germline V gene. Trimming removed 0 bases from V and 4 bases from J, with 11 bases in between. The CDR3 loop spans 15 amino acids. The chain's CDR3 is CASSQDRGGADTQYF. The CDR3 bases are TGCGCCAGCAGCCAAGATCGAGGAGGGGCAGATACGCAGTATTTT.